This T cell receptor (beta chain) was recorded in a study of shared clonotypes between healthy human individuals. TCRdb's copy holds only in-frame clones and misses some; the assay was immunoSEQ multiplex PCR. The sample records about 2.2 million clones, around 95% being singletons. Of note for this clone: Its antigen is undetermined.

The study, taken as a whole, reports: Genetic and exposure-history diversity was limited by the small donor number. Some clonotypes were shared by all four sorted-subset donors, while others were not shared. The non-shared ones had lower generation probabilities than the shared ones.

CD45RO-negative cells were positively selected for CCR7, leaving out terminally differentiated effector memory CD45RA+ cells. Germline CDR1 and CDR2: MNHNY and SVGAGI (reference sequence). The CDR3 is 11 residues long. Trimming took off 9 bases at V and 9 bases at J, with 12 bases between the two ends. The rearrangement uses TRBV6-6 and TRBJ1-5; D unclear. The sequence was obtained from a young man in good health. Some clones in this sample may be carry-over from other donors' samples. Sequenced: naive CD8+ T cells from PBMCs. The CDR3 nucleotides read TGTGCCAGTTCATTGGAGGGGCCCCAGCATTTT. It is translated as CASSLEGPQHF.